This entry describes one T cell receptor (beta chain). Libraries were prepared by immunoSEQ multiplex PCR; TCRdb keeps only in-frame clonotypes and omits some of them. The sample holds some 15,000 clones, over 60% seen once. This entry belongs to a study of neoadjuvant anti-PD-1 for oral cavity cancer. The source material was PBMCs, sampled before nivolumab (anti-PD-1) treatment. The receptor comes from a person between 35 and 79 years old with oral cavity squamous cell carcinoma.

DNA for the CDR3: TGTGCCAGCAGCTCCGGACAGGGGAATCAGCCCCAGCATTTT. Protein: CASSSGQGNQPQHF. The J gene is TRBJ1-5, the V gene TRBV7-8; 9 bases are a match to TRBD1. Germline V gives CDR1 SGHVS, CDR2 FQNEAQ. The V and J ends lost 4 bases and 4 bases, in that order; junction bases with no gene match: 2. The CDR3 is 14 amino acids.